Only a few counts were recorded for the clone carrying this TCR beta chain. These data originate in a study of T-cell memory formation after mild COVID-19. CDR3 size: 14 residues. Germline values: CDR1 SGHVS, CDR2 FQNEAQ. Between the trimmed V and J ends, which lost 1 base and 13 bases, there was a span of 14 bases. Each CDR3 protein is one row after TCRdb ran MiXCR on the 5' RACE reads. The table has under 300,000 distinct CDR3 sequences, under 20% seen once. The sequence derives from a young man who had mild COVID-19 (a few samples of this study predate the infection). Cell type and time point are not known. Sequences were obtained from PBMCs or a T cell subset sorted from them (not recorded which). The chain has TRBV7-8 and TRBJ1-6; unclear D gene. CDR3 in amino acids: CASSLEGKTAPLHF. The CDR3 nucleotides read TGTGCCAGCAGCTTAGAAGGGAAAACGGCCCCCCTCCACTTT.